Listed below are T cell receptor beta chains from one sample, sequenced in a study of cytomegalovirus exposure and HLA in healthy donors. Sequenced by immunoSEQ multiplex PCR; TCRdb stores in-frame clones only, minus some. The sample records about 150,000 clones, roughly 90% being singletons. The sample consisted of PBMCs. The receptors shown here come from a woman aged 18-29 years in good health and CMV-seronegative. Each CDR3 is given with its conserved first and last residue. Each record gives: V gene, J gene, CDR3 length, CDR3 protein.

TRBV5-5	TRBJ2-5	16	CASSLASGRPQETQYF
TRBV5-1	TRBJ1-1	17	CASSPPGPGEGGTEAFF
TRBV6-5	-	13	CASTPGFSYEQYF
TRBV5-1	TRBJ2-7	16	CASSYQSGATSYEQYF
TRBV6-1	TRBJ1-5	17	CASSVEKGTGRSQPQHF
TRBV18	TRBJ2-7	16	CASSPSRLAGPYEQYF
TRBV5-5	TRBJ1-4	16	CASSFRPGHLNEKLFF
TRBV6-1	TRBJ2-3	14	CASRTSGGADTQYF
TRBV5-8	TRBJ2-1	14	CASSFLGQSNEQFF
TRBV7-9	TRBJ2-5	12	CASSPEGETQYF
TRBV7-6	TRBJ2-7	12	CASSVGAYEQYF
TRBV27	TRBJ1-1	17	CASFPPPGGAWVTEAFF
TRBV15	TRBJ1-3	16	CATSRERSYSGNTIYF
TRBV2	TRBJ2-7	12	CASSRDSHEQYF
TRBV28	TRBJ1-5	13	CASRRQVGQPQHF
TRBV27	TRBJ1-4	14	CASSFGGRNEKLFF
TRBV4-2	TRBJ2-6	20	CASSLGTGQGFPSGANVLTF
TRBV10-3	TRBJ1-2	15	CAISDREGDRAGYTF
TRBV2	TRBJ2-5	14	CASKLLAGAETQYF
TRBV28	TRBJ1-6	16	CASSPRTGNRNSPLHF
TRBV6-6	TRBJ2-2	16	CASSYPRQGLAGELFF
TRBV11-2	TRBJ1-4	13	CASRQLGQGKLFF
TRBV11-2	TRBJ2-7	16	CASSLVGSGRSHEQYF